The rows below give T cell receptor beta chains drawn from one sample of a study of blood T cell repertoires in COVID-19. The method was immunoSEQ multiplex PCR; TCRdb's version includes in-frame clones alone and lacks a portion of them. The sample yields approximately 130,000 clones, roughly 79% seen once. The material sequenced was peripheral blood. These receptors were taken from a human donor in a cohort sampled during active COVID-19. Both conserved end residues are part of each CDR3. A D gene is named only where the DNA matches it firmly. The size of a clone is reported for some rows only, either as once, few or many, or as a class for expanded clones.

D gene,J gene,V gene,clone size,CDR3 DNA,CDR3 protein
NA,TRBJ1-6,TRBV4-1,few,TGCGCCAGCAGCCAAGCGGTAAATTATAATTCACCCCTCCACTTT,CASSQAVNYNSPLHF
NA,TRBJ2-7,TRBV5-8,NA,TGTGCCAGCACCCTGGTCGGCATTTCGGGTGAGCAGTACTTC,CASTLVGISGEQYF
NA,TRBJ2-3,TRBV11-2,NA,TGTGCCAGCAGCTTACTCCCGTCCACAGATACGCAGTATTTT,CASSLLPSTDTQYF
TRBD1,TRBJ2-2,TRBV7-2,few,TGTGCCAGCAGCACCAGGGGGCTCGTCACCGGGGAGCTGTTTTTT,CASSTRGLVTGELFF
NA,TRBJ1-6,TRBV3-1/TRBV3-2,NA,TGTGCCAGCAGCCGGTCCGGGGGTTCACCCCTCCACTTT,CASSRSGGSPLHF
TRBD1,TRBJ2-7,TRBV5-1,once,TGCGCCAGCAGCTATGACGGGACAGGGGACTACGAGCAGTACTTC,CASSYDGTGDYEQYF
NA,TRBJ1-5,TRBV30,few,TGTGCCTGGACCCCCGCGGGGGCGGGGGATCAGCCCCAGCATTTT,CAWTPAGAGDQPQHF
NA,TRBJ2-3,TRBV15,NA,TGTGCCACCAGCCTAGGACAGAGCACAGATACGCAGTATTTT,CATSLGQSTDTQYF
NA,TRBJ2-1,TRBV9,NA,TGTGCCAGCAGCGTAGACTTCAATGAGCAGTTCTTC,CASSVDFNEQFF
TRBD2,TRBJ2-7,TRBV19,once,TGTGCCAGTTCAGTAGCGGGAGCCTACGAGCAGTACTTC,CASSVAGAYEQYF
TRBD2,TRBJ2-1,TRBV28,NA,TGTGCCAGCAGTTTCCTAGCGGGAGGGTCCTACAATGAGCAGTTCTTC,CASSFLAGGSYNEQFF
NA,TRBJ1-6,TRBV27,NA,TGTGCCAGCAGTTCCCGCCGGGGTTTCTCCTATAATTCACCCCTCCACTTT,CASSSRRGFSYNSPLHF
NA,TRBJ1-6,TRBV28,once,TGTGCCAGCAGTTTCAAGGGGCGAGGATCCTATAATTCACCCCTCCACTTT,CASSFKGRGSYNSPLHF
TRBD1,TRBJ1-2,TRBV5-1,NA,TGCGCCAGCAGCCCGGACAGGGGAGGCTATGGCTACACCTTC,CASSPDRGGYGYTF
TRBD2,TRBJ2-1,TRBV9,NA,TGTGCCAGCAGCGTAGGGAGCGGGAGCCGGTACAATGAGCAGTTCTTC,CASSVGSGSRYNEQFF
NA,TRBJ1-1,TRBV20-1,NA,TGCAGTGCTAGTTCAGGGGATACTGAAGCTTTCTTT,CSASSGDTEAFF
TRBD1,TRBJ1-1,TRBV5-1,once,TGCGCCAGTACAGGGGTTGTGAACACTGAAGCTTTCTTT,CASTGVVNTEAFF
NA,TRBJ1-5,TRBV19,NA,TGTGCCAGTAGTATAGGGGGGCGGGATCAGCCCCAGCATTTT,CASSIGGRDQPQHF
TRBD1,TRBJ2-5,TRBV10-3,once,TGTGCCATCAAACCGGGACAGCAAGAGACCCAGTACTTC,CAIKPGQQETQYF
NA,TRBJ2-3,TRBV24-1,NA,TGTGCCACCACCGGGGTTTCTAGCACAGATACGCAGTATTTT,CATTGVSSTDTQYF
TRBD2,TRBJ2-1,TRBV7-2,NA,TGTGCCAGCAGCTTCCGGGGACTAGCGGGATATGAGCAGTTCTTC,CASSFRGLAGYEQFF
NA,TRBJ2-5,TRBV28,NA,TGTGCCAGCAGGGCCCGGGACACGCCGCAAGAGACCCAGTACTTC,CASRARDTPQETQYF
NA,TRBJ1-3,TRBV5-1,NA,TGCGCCAGCAGCGCGGGGGGCGGGAGCCGCCCTGGAAACACCATATATTTT,CASSAGGGSRPGNTIYF
TRBD2,TRBJ2-7,TRBV28,NA,TGTGCCAGCAGGAATACGGGACTAGCGGGACCCTCCTACGAGCAGTACTTC,CASRNTGLAGPSYEQYF
NA,TRBJ2-2,TRBV19,NA,TGTGCCAGTAGTTCGGAAGTAGGACGCCACGGGAGCACCGGGGAGCTGTTTTTT,CASSSEVGRHGSTGELFF
TRBD1,TRBJ2-7,TRBV6-5,NA,TGTGCCAGCGGGGGGGGACAGGGTTACTACGAGCAGTACTTC,CASGGGQGYYEQYF
NA,TRBJ2-2,TRBV18,NA,TGTGCCAGCTCCCCTAACACAGCGAACACCGGGGAGCTGTTTTTT,CASSPNTANTGELFF
NA,TRBJ2-1,TRBV18,NA,TGTGCCAGCTCACCAAAACCCTCGGAGGGATACAATGAGCAGTTCTTC,CASSPKPSEGYNEQFF
TRBD1,TRBJ2-2,TRBV24-1,few,TGTGCCACCAGTGAGGCACGGACAGGGCTCGGGGAGCTGTTTTTT,CATSEARTGLGELFF
TRBD1,TRBJ2-7,TRBV19,once,TGTGCCAGTAGTATAACACAGGGGGGCTACGAGCAGTACTTC,CASSITQGGYEQYF
NA,TRBJ2-7,TRBV12-3/TRBV12-4,once,TGTGCCAGCAGTGTATCTTACGAGCAGTACTTC,CASSVSYEQYF
TRBD2,TRBJ2-2,TRBV28,NA,TGTGCCAGCAGGCCAGCGGGATATAACACCGGGGAGCTGTTTTTT,CASRPAGYNTGELFF
NA,TRBJ1-4,TRBV6-4,NA,TGTGCCAGCAGTGACTCGACACTGGAAATAAGTGAAAAACTGTTTTTT,CASSDSTLEISEKLFF
TRBD1,TRBJ2-7,TRBV7-9,NA,TGTGCCAGCAGCCAAGCCGGACAGGTCAACGAGCAGTACTTC,CASSQAGQVNEQYF
NA,TRBJ2-4,TRBV10-1,NA,TGCGCCAGCAGTGAGTTGAAACTTATGAAAAACATTCAGTACTTC,CASSELKLMKNIQYF
NA,TRBJ2-5,TRBV5-5,NA,TGTGCCAGCAGCCAAACTAGCTACCAAGAGACCCAGTACTTC,CASSQTSYQETQYF
TRBD2,TRBJ2-1,TRBV9,NA,TGTGCCAGCAGCCCGAGACTAGCGGGGGCTTTAACCTACAATGAGCAGTTCTTC,CASSPRLAGALTYNEQFF
NA,TRBJ1-3,TRBV6-5,NA,TGTGCCAGCCGCCCACAGTCCATCGGAAACACCATATATTTT,CASRPQSIGNTIYF